The 8 T cell receptor beta chains below all came from one sample that was sequenced in a study of identifying expanded T cells in peripheral blood. TCRdb keeps only in-frame clones here, not all; method: immunoSEQ multiplex PCR. The sample consists of over 90,000 clones, about 91% of them appearing once. Sequenced material: blood. These receptors originate from a person between 18 and 69 years old in good health.

The V and J genes are TRBV6-6 and TRBJ1-2; TRBD1 matches 9 bases. V was clipped by 4 bases and J by 8 bases; unmatched bases: 5. CDR3 length: 13 residues. Germline loops: CDR1 MNHNY, CDR2 SVGAGI (reference sequence). The CDR3 DNA reads TGTGCCAGCAGTTTACAGGGGGCCGTGGGCTACACCTTC. Its protein is CASSLQGAVGYTF.

This chain uses TRBV2 with TRBJ2-1; the match to TRBD2 covers 14 bases. The CDR3 is 15 residues long. Germline loops: CDR1 SNHLY, CDR2 FYNNEI. J lost 7 bases, V lost 6 bases, and 5 bases had no gene match. The CDR3 here is CASSGTSGGRNEQFF. The CDR3 DNA follows: TGTGCCAGCAGCGGGACTAGCGGGGGTAGGAATGAGCAGTTCTTC.

The genes are TRBV9 and TRBJ2-7, with 8 bases identical to TRBD1. CDR3 length: 15 residues. Germline loops: CDR1 SGDLS, CDR2 YYNGEE. V gave up 2 bases and J gave up 3 bases; unmatched junction bases: 7. The CDR3 loop is CASSVRTGINYEQYF. The CDR3 DNA sequence: TGTGCCAGCAGCGTGCGGACAGGGATCAACTACGAGCAGTACTTC.

V gene TRBV20-1 combines with J gene TRBJ1-2; 9 bases fit TRBD1. CDR3 length: 11 residues. CDR1 is DFQATT and CDR2 is SNEGSKA in the germline V gene (reference sequence). The CDR3 loop is CRGTGSYGYTF. DNA of the CDR3: TGCAGGGGGACAGGGTCCTATGGCTACACCTTC.

The gene calls are TRBV4-2 and TRBJ2-2; D might be TRBD1 or TRBD2, each matching 5 bases. The germline V gene has CDR1 LGHNA and CDR2 YNFKEQ. With 4 bases removed from V and 7 bases from J, the gap between germline ends came to 13 bases. This CDR3 comprises 14 residues. CDR3 nucleotides: TGTGCCAGCAGCCTCTCGGGGCTCGGCGGGGAGCTGTTTTTT. It encodes CASSLSGLGGELFF.

This chain uses TRBV4-2 with TRBJ2-3, with TRBD2 matching 14 bases. The length of the CDR3 is 18 residues. Germline V gene sequence: CDR1 LGHNA, CDR2 YNFKEQ. With 1 base clipped from V and 1 base from J, the junction kept 4 bases outside the gene matches. For the CDR3, the DNA is TGTGCCAGCAGCCAAGGTAGACTAGCGGGGGGGGGCACAGATACGCAGTATTTT. It is translated as CASSQGRLAGGGTDTQYF.

The chain employs TRBV23-1 and TRBJ1-3; possibly TRBD1 for D (5 bases). TRBV23-1 is placed among ORFs of uncertain function. The CDR3 consists of 14 residues. The V end was cut by 0 bases, the J end by 8 bases, with 11 bases between. Here the CDR3 DNA reads TGCGCCAGCAGTCAATCGGAGGGGAGAGACACCATATATTTT. Translated: CASSQSEGRDTIYF.

The chain joins TRBV18 to TRBJ1-2, with unresolved D. The ends were cut back, 1 base at V and 8 bases at J, with 8 bases in the middle. Germline CDR1 is KGHSH and CDR2 is LQKENI. This CDR3 contains 12 residues. The CDR3 here is CASSPRGEGYTF. CDR3 sequence (DNA): TGTGCCAGCTCACCACGTGGGGAAGGCTACACCTTC.